This TCR beta chain was profiled in a study of blood T cell repertoires in COVID-19 (dated by TCRdb to 2020 to 2021). With respect to the entire study: Collaborator samples came from the United States, Italy and Spain and covered acute and convalescent phases of COVID-19. The material from the prospective study consisted of cDNA or gDNA derived from T cells, B-cell-depleted T cells, or PBMCs. Deeply sampled blood TCRbeta repertoires from subjects exposed to, actively infected with, or recovered from COVID-19 were included in the dataset. The repertoires were made available in a free public database intended to serve as a resource for research on the immune response to SARS-CoV-2. Samples came from the ongoing ImmuneRACE study (first 160 participants) plus 1,254 subjects from 6 global collaborators. Nearly every sample came with metadata listing a de-identified subject ID, COVID-19 status, age in years and sex. Where available, HLA class I and class II types were taken from metadata supplied by the sample provider and were not determined by assay-based typing. Study-wide conclusions, independent of this receptor: The quantity of clinical and demographic metadata differed by source and by participant and was supplied without curation.

The CDR3, from cysteine to phenylalanine, totals 15 residues. The entry retains the CDR3 DNA only, 45 bases that are in frame from base 1. V is reduced by 0 bases and J by 9 bases, leaving a spacing of 15 bases between them. Sequences SGHVS (CDR1) and FQNEAQ (CDR2) are obtained from the germline V gene. A remark on this clone: Its specific antigen is unknown. There are no base qualities to consult, and no much larger clone falls within one base.

Each collaborating institution followed its own protocols to collect whole blood in K2EDTA tubes. For TCRbeta analysis, collaborators shipped samples as frozen whole blood, isolated PBMCs, or DNA extracted from either of those sample types. The immunoSEQ Assay, a bias-controlled multiplex PCR, was used to amplify TCRbeta CDR3 regions from genomic DNA. The study's own analysis went as follows. The number of nucleated cells in each sample was estimated from the amplification of reference gene primers within the assay. Sequence reads were collapsed and filtered to measure the absolute abundance of every unique TCRbeta CDR3 rearrangement. For each sample, productive Simpson clonality was calculated as the square root of Simpson's diversity index over productive rearrangements. Not all clones reach the TCRdb copy of this immuneACCESS table, which keeps in-frame sequences only. Checked studies attribute under half of the gap to unresolved V genes and leave the rest unexplained. Clone size and the V and J calls come from that table; the DNA yielded D and trimming. The sample table holds around 100,000 clones, of which around 88% were seen once. The ten largest clones represent about 1.7% of the sample.

The sequenced sample consisted of peripheral blood. The TCR was taken from an elderly man with acute or convalescent COVID-19. The chain joins TRBV7-8 to TRBJ2-1, with the D segment identity uncertain. The CDR3 reads CASSLAISETGEQFF. Here is the DNA: TGTGCCAGCAGCTTAGCGATTTCGGAGACGGGTGAGCAGTTCTTC.